This record looks at one T cell receptor (beta chain) sequence and its context. This clone's antigen is unknown. Base quality data are lacking; no much larger clone is found one base away. Library construction relied on the immunoSEQ multiplex PCR assay. A mixture of 60 forward primers for TCR Vbeta segments and 13 reverse primers for TCR Jbeta segments was used in the multiplex PCR. Amplification of the CDR3 region of rearranged TCR beta genes was performed with a multiplex PCR assay on genomic DNA. The amplified TCR beta libraries were sequenced on the Illumina HiSeq System as 87-base-pair reads. The published analysis was carried out like this. A later analysis tallied around 87 million unique TCR beta chains across the 666 repertoires, and roughly 11 million of those chains were shared by two or more donors. Raw reads were error-corrected and collapsed into unique sequences with a nearest-neighbor algorithm that merged closely related sequences to remove PCR and sequencing errors. Alignment of CDR3 sequences to IMGT reference sequences was used to assign V, D and J gene segments. For a sequence to be retained, a match of at least six nucleotides to both a V gene segment and a J gene segment was required. Rearrangements were classified as productive when the CDR3 lacked stop codons and remained in frame with V and J, and all other rearrangements were classified as non-productive. CDR3 was defined according to IMGT convention as the region running from the second conserved V-encoded cysteine to the conserved J-encoded phenylalanine. In an earlier analysis of 500 to 650 of the donors, sequences lacking an unambiguous match to a single V gene segment were excluded. In an earlier analysis of 500 to 750 of the donors, V segments were called functional above 56.7% productive rearrangements and were called segregating when the between-donor standard deviation exceeded 5%. A statistical classification framework was developed to diagnose cytomegalovirus status using the catalog of TCR beta chain sequences. A later analysis assigned V and J genes by comparing TCR nucleotide sequences with IMGT/GENE-DB human TR gene sequences. Using the TCRdist pipeline, a later analysis assigned CDR3 sequences along with most-parsimonious VDJ recombination scenarios. In a later analysis, every TCR beta chain was defined by the combination of its CDR3 amino acid sequence and its V-gene family, and reads without a unique V-gene family were dropped. A later analysis removed nearly 600 highly shared, low-generation-probability nucleotide sequences to deal with suspected cross-contamination and a sequencing artifact. A later analysis calculated a clonal expansion index for each public chain from normalized within-repertoire ranks of inferred template counts. In a later analysis, generation probabilities were computed using a VDJ recombination model fitted to out-of-frame rearrangements, and the results were checked against IGoR. Hypergeometric tests were used in a later analysis to score TCR-TCR, TCR-HLA and TCR-CMV co-occurrence, with a repertoire-size bias correction applied to the TCR pairs. A later analysis estimated false discovery rates by permuting HLA or CMV assignments 20 times. A later analysis grouped co-occurring TCRs with DBSCAN, adding TCRdist sequence similarity when clustering within HLA-allele-positive subsets. For co-occurrence clustering, repertoires with fewer than 30,000 or more than 120,000 public chains were excluded, along with five or six repertoires with anomalous nucleotide sharing. The clones in this table, taken by TCRdb from immuneACCESS, are in-frame only. Not every clone is retained; where verified, under half of the shortfall comes from an unresolved V gene, and the cause of the rest is unknown. The DNA was the basis for D and trimming; V, J and clone size are from that table. The sample includes about 150,000 clones, with approximately 84% observed a single time. The ten largest clones represent 2.5% to 3% of the sample.

The cohort was made up of hundreds of healthy bone marrow donors. At the time of sampling, all cohort members were nominally healthy, though unrecorded immune exposures were likely present. The donor tested CMV seropositive and was one of the 289 seropositive cohort members. A peripheral blood sample was collected from each donor, and TCR beta sequencing was performed on peripheral blood mononuclear cells. Genomic DNA was extracted from the blood cell samples with the Qiagen DNeasy Blood Extraction Kit. CDR1 and CDR2 were assigned from the germline V gene as KGHSH and LQKENI. Including the terminal cysteine and phenylalanine, the CDR3 comprises 15 residues. Only the CDR3 DNA stays, 45 bases, in frame from base 1. V lost 1 base and J lost 3 bases; the stretch between them is 10 bases long. This sample is part of a study of cytomegalovirus exposure and HLA in healthy donors (dated by TCRdb to about 2017). General notes on the study: An earlier analysis of about 560 of the donors reported under 300 Gb of sequence data and 117 million unique TCR beta sequences obtained from about 180 million T cells. An early release covering over 500 HLA-typed donors comprised roughly 300 gigabases of sequencing data and around 80 million unique TCR sequences. The genetic ancestry cluster associated with self-reported Caucasian donors included 65% to 90% of the roughly 400 genotyped donors. The study aimed to test whether cataloging public T cell receptors could reveal signatures of past pathogen exposure. The T cell repertoires of several hundred subjects were profiled by immunosequencing and related to cytomegalovirus serostatus. Besides the first cohort of under 700 subjects, a separate validation cohort made up of 120 different subjects was used. To predict cytomegalovirus infection status, the study brought together high-throughput TCR immunosequencing, statistical association of individual TCRs with disease status, and machine learning. A later analysis re-examined previously published TCR beta repertoires from roughly 650 donors and added high-resolution HLA genotyping to investigate patterns of TCR occurrence. Rather than drawing on any new phenotypic data, the later analysis identified candidate immune exposures from TCR beta sequences and the way those sequences occurred across donors. An earlier analysis of around 580 of the donors used high-throughput TCR beta sequencing to judge whether each TCR beta V gene segment behaved as functional or pseudogenic. Donor age, sex, ethnicity and CMV serostatus were collected together with the repertoire data. A later genetic analysis used genome-wide SNP genotypes for about 55% of the 666 donors, treating that subset as a discovery cohort. All discovery cohort repertoires had been generated on a single sequencing platform. HLA typing covered class I and class II loci at four-digit resolution. The number of typed donors differed by locus: about 620-630 for A, B, C, DRB1 and DQB1; some 500 for DQA1; fewer than 610 for DPA1; and around 450 for DPB1. Roughly 5 DR-DQ haplotypes were handled as single units for association and clustering because linkage in the cohort was strong. Across about 370 genotyped donors of the cohort, an average of approximately 240,000 unique TCR beta nucleotide sequences per donor were sequenced, and roughly a sixth of those sequences were non-productive. Study-wide conclusions, independent of this receptor: In vitro tests confirmed that a few of the cytomegalovirus-associated TCR beta chains recognize cytomegalovirus antigens. Approximately 16 rarely observed V segments, including chromosome 9 orphons, were excluded from the earlier analysis of a few hundred of the donors because counts were too low. Because the 87-base-pair reads could not distinguish some IMGT-functional V segments, including TRBV6-2 and TRBV6-3, those segments were excluded. Correlated functional status among segregating V segments might be attributable to linkage disequilibrium, but an unknown experimental factor could not be ruled out. In a later genetic analysis, a missense DCLRE1C variant was associated with V-gene and J-gene trimming of TCR beta chains, and the association was replicated in an independent cohort. A later analysis found that HLA-associated TCR beta chains were more clonally expanded and had lower generation probabilities than equally common non-associated chains. Compared with the roughly 600-donor mean, donors in an Asian-associated ancestry cluster had fewer N-insertions in productive TCRs, according to a later genetic analysis. CMV serostatus was the only immune exposure information available for the cohort. Presence/absence analyses assumed roughly uniform sequencing depth across donors, an assumption that may not hold. In a later analysis, several top co-occurrence clusters were reported to appear linked to parvovirus B19, influenza, CMV and Epstein-Barr virus. A further reported finding was that TCR beta sequences accurately predicted the HLA-A and HLA-B alleles for most subjects in the first cohort. A cluster of highly shared sequence variants was judged likely to be a technical artifact of the sequencing pipeline. According to a later analysis, most CMV-associated TCR beta chains appeared to be HLA-restricted, and the HLA associations seemed to be driven largely by CMV exposure. This cohort had only TCR beta chains sequenced, and the lack of alpha or paired-chain data limited which features could be detected. An earlier analysis of approximately 540 of the donors showed that most TCR beta V segments appeared in productive rearrangements either about 90% or about 30% of the time, which broadly matched IMGT annotations. In a later analysis, the rate of TCR association differed among HLA loci, with DRB1 alleles having the most associated TCRs and HLA-C alleles having the fewest. Specific HLA alleles were associated with 18,000 or so TCR beta sequences at a false discovery rate of 0.05 in a later analysis. Because some donors lacked HLA typing at each locus, the association tests relied only on the typed subset. It was suggested by the authors that the approach could potentially be generalized to other disease states and immunological phenotypes. Across donors, most TCR sequences were observed very rarely, whereas some public TCRs were present in many individuals. When HLA alleles, especially DR and DQ, strongly co-occurred, attributing TCR associations to individual alleles was difficult. The classifier was reported to diagnose cytomegalovirus status with high specificity and sensitivity in both the original and validation cohorts. The study listed 164 TCR beta chains as associated with cytomegalovirus.

The sample comprised PBMCs. The rearranged chain carries TRBV18 and TRBJ2-1; the D segment could be TRBD2, given 6 matching bases. This TCR derives from a man younger than 40 in good health and CMV-seropositive. The DNA sequence follows: TGTGCCAGCTCACCACGGAGGGACGGCTACAATGAGCAGTTCTTC. This is translated as CASSPRRDGYNEQFF.